These 15 T cell receptor beta chains originate from one sample sequenced in a study of OX40 agonist ivuxolimab in advanced cancers. Assay used: immunoSEQ multiplex PCR; TCRdb lists only in-frame clones, some missing. Counted here are about 40,000 clones, approximately 84% occurring once; the ten biggest clones make up about 16%. The source was CD4+ or CD8+ T cells sorted from blood, collected in a trial of the OX40 agonist ivuxolimab. The source of these receptors is an adult with an advanced solid tumor such as melanoma, head and neck, liver or kidney cancer.

CDR3 sequence reads: CASSSAGSGANVLTF. The DNA of the CDR3 is TGCGCCAGCAGCTCAGCTGGCTCTGGGGCCAACGTCCTGACTTTC. This chain connects TRBV5-1 to TRBJ2-6, with D unclear. Germline V gene data show CDR1 as SGHRS and CDR2 as YFSETQ. V was pared by 3 bases and J by 0 bases, with 7 bases between. This CDR3 has 15 amino acids.

The V call is TRBV9, the J call TRBJ2-1; TRBD2 matches at 8 bases. In germline, CDR1 is SGDLS, CDR2 YYNGEE. Trimming at V came to 5 bases and at J to 4 bases, leaving 11 bases not matched to a gene. The CDR3 length is 16 residues. CDR3 bases: TGTGCCAGCAGTCGCCTGGGACTAGGGCTATACAATGAGCAGTTCTTC. Encoded protein: CASSRLGLGLYNEQFF.

The chain employs TRBV5-1 and TRBJ2-7; tentatively, D is TRBD1 or TRBD2 (7 bases each). The length of the CDR3 is 16 residues. V lost 5 bases and J 1 base, leaving 19 bases between the germline ends. Germline lookup yields CDR1 SGHRS and CDR2 YFSETQ. Here the CDR3 reads CASRSLLQGGSYEQYF. The CDR3 DNA reads as TGCGCCAGCAGGTCCTTGCTGCAGGGGGGGTCCTACGAGCAGTACTTC.

The rearrangement uses TRBV12-5 and TRBJ2-5, with TRBD2 identical over 9 bases. Germline lookup yields CDR1 LGHNT and CDR2 FRNRAP. Losses at the gene ends were 2 bases for V and 2 bases for J; bases not matched to a gene: 3. This CDR3 comprises 15 residues. Here the CDR3 reads CASGLTLAGQETQYF. The CDR3 DNA is TGTGCTAGTGGTTTGACACTAGCGGGTCAAGAGACCCAGTACTTC.

With respect to this clone: The same CDR3 can be traced to other DNA sequences in this sample. The V gene is TRBV30, the J gene TRBJ2-7; no definite D call. Trimming pared 0 bases from V and 5 bases from J, leaving 17 bases between. There are 15 residues in the CDR3. Germline lookup yields CDR1 GTSNPN and CDR2 SVGIG (reference sequence). In DNA, the CDR3 is TGTGCCTGGAGTGTAGACGGCTGGCCCGGCGACGAGCAGTACTTC. This translates into CAWSVDGWPGDEQYF. Combining the CDR3 with reference TRBV30 and TRBJ2-7 gives the whole variable domain SQTIHQWPATLVQPVGSPLSLECTVEGTSNPNLYWYRQAAGRGLQLLFYSVGIGQISSEVPQNLSASRPQDRQFILSSKKLLLSDSGFYLCAWSVDGWPGDEQYFGPGTRLTVT.

This rearrangement joins TRBV7-3 to TRBJ2-3, with D hard to call. The CDR3 covers 12 residues. V was cut by 4 bases and J by 6 bases, with 8 bases left in between. Germline lookup yields CDR1 SGHTA and CDR2 FQGTGA. CDR3 sequence: CASSSLGDTQYF. DNA for the CDR3: TGTGCCAGCAGCTCCCTGGGGGATACGCAGTATTTT.

This clone was counted a few times. The V call is TRBV27, the J call TRBJ2-7, with D possibly matching TRBD2 (6 bases). The CDR3 is 16 amino acids. CDR1 and CDR2 (germline): MNHEY, SMNVEV (reference sequence). V was cut by 5 bases and J by 1 base, with 18 bases left in between. The CDR3 reads CASSPERRDRSYEQYF. CDR3 DNA sequence: TGTGCCAGCAGTCCCGAGCGGAGGGATAGGTCCTACGAGCAGTACTTC.

V is TRBV21-1 and J is TRBJ2-7. TRBV21-1 is assigned pseudogene status. This CDR3 spans 13 amino acids. The chain's CDR3 is CASVGSRSYEQYF. The DNA of the CDR3 is TGTGCCAGCGTCGGCTCAAGATCCTACGAGCAGTACTTC.

The rearrangement joins TRBV11-2 to TRBJ1-3; D unclear. CDR1 is SGHAT and CDR2 is FQNNGV in the germline V gene. Between the trimmed V and J ends, which lost 3 bases and 0 bases, there was a span of 12 bases. The CDR3 runs to 16 residues. The CDR3 loop reads CASSLSRKTSGNTIYF. The CDR3 DNA reads TGTGCCAGCAGCTTGAGTCGGAAGACCTCTGGAAACACCATATATTTT.

The chain combines TRBV11-1 with TRBJ2-2; 7 bases agree with TRBD1. This CDR3 spans 15 amino acids. The germline gives CDR1 SGHAT, CDR2 FQDESV (reference sequence). The trim removed 6 bases at V and 2 bases at J, leaving 6 bases unmatched. CDR3 coding DNA: TGTGCCAGCAGTTCCGGGACAGCTAACACCGGGGAGCTGTTTTTT. Its protein product is CASSSGTANTGELFF. Full variable domain (rest looked up from reference TRBV11-1 and TRBJ2-2): EAEVAQSPRYKITEKSQAVAFWCDPISGHATLYWYRQILGQGPELLVQFQDESVVDDSQLPKDRFSAERLKGVDSTLKIQPAELGDSAMYLCASSSGTANTGELFFGEGSRLTVL.

The CDR3 loop reads CASSSGGPRANVLTF. The CDR3 DNA reads TGTGCCAGCTCTTCAGGGGGCCCTCGGGCCAACGTCCTGACTTTC. The rearrangement links TRBV18 to TRBJ2-6; the match to TRBD1 covers 8 bases. V trimming: 6 bases; J trimming: 5 bases; junction bases outside the gene matches: 6. Per germline, CDR1 KGHSH and CDR2 LQKENI. CDR3 length equals 15 residues.

The chain links TRBV30 to TRBJ2-5; the match to TRBD2 covers 16 bases. This CDR3 has 16 residues. J lost 4 bases, V lost 3 bases, and 5 bases had no gene match. The V gene's germline CDR1 is GTSNPN and CDR2 SVGIG (reference sequence). CDR3 nucleotides: TGTGCCTGGAGACCGGGGACTAGCGGGAGGGCAGAGACCCAGTACTTC. It is translated as CAWRPGTSGRAETQYF.

V usage is TRBV7-6 and J usage is TRBJ2-7; possible D gene TRBD2, 6 bases. Between the trimmed V and J ends, which lost 5 bases and 5 bases, there was a span of 13 bases. CDR1 and CDR2 (germline): SGHVS, FNYEAQ. CDR3 length equals 13 residues. CDR3: CASSLGLQDEQYF. CDR3 DNA sequence: TGTGCCAGCAGCCTGGGACTTCAGGACGAGCAGTACTTC.

V gene TRBV11-3 combines with J gene TRBJ2-3; the D gene is possibly TRBD1 (6 bases). Per the germline V gene, CDR1 is SGHNT and CDR2 is YENEEA. The CDR3 covers 13 residues. The V end lost 7 bases, the J end lost 3 bases, and 11 bases lay between the germline ends. CDR3 nucleotide sequence: TGTGCCAGCACTCAGGGGTGGACAGATACGCAGTATTTT. It is translated as CASTQGWTDTQYF.

This clone was seen just once. This chain joins TRBV27 and TRBJ1-2; D remains unclear. Germline V gene data show CDR1 as MNHEY and CDR2 as SMNVEV (reference sequence). The CDR3 consists of 12 residues. Trimming pared 4 bases from V and 4 bases from J, leaving 7 bases between. The CDR3 nucleotides are TGTGCCAGCAGTTCGGGGATCTATGGCTACACCTTC. This gives the protein CASSSGIYGYTF.